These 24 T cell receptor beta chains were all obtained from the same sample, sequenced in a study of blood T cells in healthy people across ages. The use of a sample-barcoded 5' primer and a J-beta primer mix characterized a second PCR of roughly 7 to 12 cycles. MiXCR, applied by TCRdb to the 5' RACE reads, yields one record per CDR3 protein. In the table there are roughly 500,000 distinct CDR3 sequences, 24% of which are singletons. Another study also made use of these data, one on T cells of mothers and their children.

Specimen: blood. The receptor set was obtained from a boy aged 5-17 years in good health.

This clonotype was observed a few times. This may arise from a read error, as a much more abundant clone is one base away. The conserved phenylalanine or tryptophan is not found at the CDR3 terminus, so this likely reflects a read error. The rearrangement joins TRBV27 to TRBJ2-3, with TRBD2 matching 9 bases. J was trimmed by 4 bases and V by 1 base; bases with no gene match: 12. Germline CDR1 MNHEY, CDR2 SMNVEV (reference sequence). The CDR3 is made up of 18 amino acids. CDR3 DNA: TGTGCCAGCAGTTTATTAGCCCCGGCTAGCGGGATTCCAGATACGCAGTATCTT. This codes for CASSLLAPASGIPDTQYL.

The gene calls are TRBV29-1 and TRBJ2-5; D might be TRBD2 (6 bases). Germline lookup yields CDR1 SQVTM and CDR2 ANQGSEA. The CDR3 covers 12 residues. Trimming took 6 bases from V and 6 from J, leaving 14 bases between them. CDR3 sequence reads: CSVGGPGKTQYF. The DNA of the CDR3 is TGCAGCGTGGGGGGACCTGGGAAGACCCAGTACTTC.

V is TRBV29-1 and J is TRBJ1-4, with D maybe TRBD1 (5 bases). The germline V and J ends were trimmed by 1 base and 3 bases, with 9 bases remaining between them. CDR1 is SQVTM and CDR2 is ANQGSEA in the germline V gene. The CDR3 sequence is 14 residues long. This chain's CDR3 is CSVEARDSNEKLFF. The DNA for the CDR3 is TGCAGCGTTGAAGCCAGGGACTCTAATGAAAAACTGTTTTTT.

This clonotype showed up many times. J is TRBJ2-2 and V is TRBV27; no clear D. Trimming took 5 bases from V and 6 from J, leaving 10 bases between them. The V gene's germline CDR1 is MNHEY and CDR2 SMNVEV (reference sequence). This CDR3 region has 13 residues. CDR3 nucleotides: TGTGCCAGCAGTCATACTATCGCCGGGGAGCTGTTTTTT. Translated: CASSHTIAGELFF.

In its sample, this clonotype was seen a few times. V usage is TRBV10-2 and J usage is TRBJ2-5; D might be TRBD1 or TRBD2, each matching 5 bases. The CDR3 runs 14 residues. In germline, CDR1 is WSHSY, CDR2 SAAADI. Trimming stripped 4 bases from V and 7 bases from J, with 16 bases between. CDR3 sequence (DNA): TGCGCCAGCAGTGGAGGGGCTGATCCCTGGACCCAGTACTTC. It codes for CASSGGADPWTQYF.

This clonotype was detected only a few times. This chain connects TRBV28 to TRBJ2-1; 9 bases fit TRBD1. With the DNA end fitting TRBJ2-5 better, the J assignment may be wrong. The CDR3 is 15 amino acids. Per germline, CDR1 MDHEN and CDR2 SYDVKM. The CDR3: CASSYTGTGRETQYF. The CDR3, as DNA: TGTGCCAGCAGTTATACGGGGACAGGGCGAGAGACCCAGTACTTC.

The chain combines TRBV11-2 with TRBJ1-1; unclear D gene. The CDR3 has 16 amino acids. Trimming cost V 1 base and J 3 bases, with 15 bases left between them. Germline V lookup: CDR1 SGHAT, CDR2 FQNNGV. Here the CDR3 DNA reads TGTGCCAGCAGCTTAGGTAGCCTCCAGCGATACACTGAAGCTTTCTTT. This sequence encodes CASSLGSLQRYTEAFF.

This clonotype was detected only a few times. CDR3 DNA sequence: TGTGCCAGCAGCCAAGGTAGGACGGCACAGCCCCAGCATTTT. This encodes CASSQGRTAQPQHF. The chain combines TRBV3-1 with TRBJ1-5, with D uncertain. This CDR3 spans 14 amino acids. Germline V lookup: CDR1 LGHDT, CDR2 YNNKEL (reference sequence). The V and J ends lost 1 base and 7 bases respectively, with 11 bases between them. Full variable domain (outside the CDR3, taken from reference TRBV3-1 and TRBJ1-5): DTAVSQTPKYLVTQMGNDKSIKCEQNLGHDTMYWYKQDSKKFLKIMFSYNNKELIINETVPNRFSPKSPDKAHLNLHINSLELGDSAVYFCASSQGRTAQPQHFGDGTRLSIL.

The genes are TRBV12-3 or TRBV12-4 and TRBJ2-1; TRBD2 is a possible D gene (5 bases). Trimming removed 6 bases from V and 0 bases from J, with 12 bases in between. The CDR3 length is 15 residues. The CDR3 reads CASSYVGSSYNEQFF. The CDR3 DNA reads TGTGCCAGCAGCTACGTGGGGAGCTCCTACAATGAGCAGTTCTTC.

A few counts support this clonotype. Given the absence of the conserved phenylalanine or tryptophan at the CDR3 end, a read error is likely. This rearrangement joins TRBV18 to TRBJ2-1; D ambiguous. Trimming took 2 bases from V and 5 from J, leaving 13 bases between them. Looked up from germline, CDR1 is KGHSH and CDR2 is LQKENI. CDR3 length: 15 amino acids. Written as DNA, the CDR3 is TGTGCCAGCTCACCAGCCCTCCGCCCCAACAATGAGCAGTTCCTC. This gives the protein CASSPALRPNNEQFL.

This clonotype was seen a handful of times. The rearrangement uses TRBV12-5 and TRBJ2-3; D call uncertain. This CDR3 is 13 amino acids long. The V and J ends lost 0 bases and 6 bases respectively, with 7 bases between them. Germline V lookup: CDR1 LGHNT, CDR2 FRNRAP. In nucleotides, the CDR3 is TGTGCTAGTGGTTTGGTACGAGTGGATACGCAGTATTTT. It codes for CASGLVRVDTQYF.

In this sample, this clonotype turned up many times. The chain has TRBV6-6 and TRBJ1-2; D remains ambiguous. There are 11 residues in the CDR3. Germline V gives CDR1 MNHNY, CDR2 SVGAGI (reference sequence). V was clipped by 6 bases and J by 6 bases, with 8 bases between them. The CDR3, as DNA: TGTGCCAGCAGCTCCTCGGATGGCTACACCTTC. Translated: CASSSSDGYTF.

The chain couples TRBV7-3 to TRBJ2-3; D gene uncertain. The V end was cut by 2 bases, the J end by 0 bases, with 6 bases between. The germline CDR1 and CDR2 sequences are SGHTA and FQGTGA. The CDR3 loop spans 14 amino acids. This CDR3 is CASSLSSSTDTQYF. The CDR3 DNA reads TGTGCCAGCAGCTTATCCTCTAGCACAGATACGCAGTATTTT.

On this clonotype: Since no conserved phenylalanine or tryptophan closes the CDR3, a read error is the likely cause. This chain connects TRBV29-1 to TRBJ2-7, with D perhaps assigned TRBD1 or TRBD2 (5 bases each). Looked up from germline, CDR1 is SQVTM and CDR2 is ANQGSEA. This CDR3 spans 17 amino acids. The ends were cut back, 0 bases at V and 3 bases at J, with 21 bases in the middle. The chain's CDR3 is CSVEETSPRGENYEQYS. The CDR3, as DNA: TGCAGCGTTGAAGAGACCTCTCCTAGGGGAGAAAACTACGAGCAGTACTCC.

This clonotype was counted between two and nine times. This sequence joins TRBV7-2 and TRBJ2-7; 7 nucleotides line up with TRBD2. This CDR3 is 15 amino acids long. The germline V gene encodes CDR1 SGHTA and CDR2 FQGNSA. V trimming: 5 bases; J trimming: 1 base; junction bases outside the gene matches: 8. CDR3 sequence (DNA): TGTGCCAGCAGCCACGGGACTACCGTTTCCTACGAGCAGTACTTC. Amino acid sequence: CASSHGTTVSYEQYF.

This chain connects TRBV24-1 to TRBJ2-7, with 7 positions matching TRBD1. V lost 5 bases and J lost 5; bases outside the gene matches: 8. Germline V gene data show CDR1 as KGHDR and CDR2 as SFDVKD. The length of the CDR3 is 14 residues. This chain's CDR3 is CATSVPDRAHEQYF. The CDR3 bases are TGTGCCACCAGTGTTCCTGACAGGGCCCACGAGCAGTACTTC.

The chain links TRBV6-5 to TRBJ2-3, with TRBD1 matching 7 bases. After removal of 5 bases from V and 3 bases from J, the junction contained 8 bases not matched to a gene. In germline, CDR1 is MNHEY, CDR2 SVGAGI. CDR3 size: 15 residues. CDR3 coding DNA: TGTGCCAGCAGTACGGAGACAGGGACAACAGATACGCAGTATTTT. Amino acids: CASSTETGTTDTQYF.

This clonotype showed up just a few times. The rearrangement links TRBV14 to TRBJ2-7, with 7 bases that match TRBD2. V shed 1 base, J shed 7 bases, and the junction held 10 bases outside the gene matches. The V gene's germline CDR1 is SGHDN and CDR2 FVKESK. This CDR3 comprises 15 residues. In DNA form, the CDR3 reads TGTGCCAGCAGCCAAGCGGGCGGGAGAGGAAGGGAGCAGTACTTC. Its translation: CASSQAGGRGREQYF.

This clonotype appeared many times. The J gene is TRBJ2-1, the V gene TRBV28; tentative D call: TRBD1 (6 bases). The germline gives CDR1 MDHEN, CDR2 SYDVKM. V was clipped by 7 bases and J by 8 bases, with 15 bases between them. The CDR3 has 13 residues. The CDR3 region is CASKLQGTDEQFF. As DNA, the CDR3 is TGTGCCAGCAAACTACAGGGAACGGATGAGCAGTTCTTC.

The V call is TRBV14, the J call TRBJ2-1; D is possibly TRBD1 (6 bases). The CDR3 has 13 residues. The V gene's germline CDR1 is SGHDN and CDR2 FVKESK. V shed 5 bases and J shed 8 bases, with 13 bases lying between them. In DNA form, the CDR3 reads TGTGCCAGCAGCGTACAGGGATTCGATGAGCAGTTCTTC. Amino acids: CASSVQGFDEQFF.

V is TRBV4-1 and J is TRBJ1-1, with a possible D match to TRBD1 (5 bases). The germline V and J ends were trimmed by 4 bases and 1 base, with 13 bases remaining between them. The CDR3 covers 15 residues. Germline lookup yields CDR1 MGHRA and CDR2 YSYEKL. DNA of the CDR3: TGCGCCAGCAGCCCTGGGGGGAGAACGAACACTGAAGCTTTCTTT. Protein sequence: CASSPGGRTNTEAFF.

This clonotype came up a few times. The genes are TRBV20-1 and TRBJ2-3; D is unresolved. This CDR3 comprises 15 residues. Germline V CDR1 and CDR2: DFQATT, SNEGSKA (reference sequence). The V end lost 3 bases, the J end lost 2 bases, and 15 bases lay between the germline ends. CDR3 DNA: TGCAGTGCTAGCCTCCTCTTAGTCCTCACAGATACGCAGTATTTT. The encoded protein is CSASLLLVLTDTQYF.

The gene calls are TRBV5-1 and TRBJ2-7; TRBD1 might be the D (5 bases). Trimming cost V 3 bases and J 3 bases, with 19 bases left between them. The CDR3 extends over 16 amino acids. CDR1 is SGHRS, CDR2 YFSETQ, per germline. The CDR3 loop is CASSSNQGSISYEQYF. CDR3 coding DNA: TGCGCCAGCAGCTCTAACCAGGGAAGTATTAGCTACGAGCAGTACTTC.

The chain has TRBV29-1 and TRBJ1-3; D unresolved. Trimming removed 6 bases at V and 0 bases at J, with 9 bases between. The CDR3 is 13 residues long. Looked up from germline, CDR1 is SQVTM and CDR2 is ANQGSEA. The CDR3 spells CSVMDPSGNTIYF. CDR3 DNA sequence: TGCAGCGTAATGGACCCCTCTGGAAACACCATATATTTT.